This record looks at one T cell receptor (beta chain) sequence and its context. This clonotype has a handful of counts. Which antigen it targets is not known. Base qualities are not provided; no much larger clone lies one nucleotide away. The treatment or condition label on this specimen signifies: in vitro stimulation with specific CMV peptide epitopes to enrich CMV-specific T cells. Sequenced using an Illumina HiSeq 1500. TCRdb reworked the public reads: Q25 trimming with fastp, MiXCR clone assembly, productive beta chains retained. CDR3 protein sequences are deduplicated, and each keeps its most common genes and DNA. The sample table holds 900,000 to 950,000 distinct CDR3 sequences, of which 30% to 40% were seen once. Over 13% of the sample is in the top ten clones. This entry belongs to a study of T cell repertoires in cytomegalovirus infection (dated by TCRdb to between 2019 and 2020). Some background on the complete study: Recently identified HLA-C-restricted CMV epitopes, whose presentation resists viral immunomodulation, were targeted by peptide stimulations together with well-studied HLA-B-restricted epitopes. The HLA type of each donor mattered for the analysis, because public TCR beta signatures pointed to carriage of CMV infection along with the matching HLA type. The study at large found these results: In the ex vivo response, HLA-C-restricted CMV-specific TCR beta clonotypes were dominant, and in two of eight donors the single most frequent clonotype came from this HLA-C-restricted group. Cumulative frequency of public TCR beta family members discriminated carriers of CMV infection plus the relevant HLA type in this cohort and an independent 352-donor cohort.

V and J lose 4 bases and 0 bases, and a span of 12 bases separates them. The CDR3 contains 15 residues, cysteine and phenylalanine counted. The sequence is cut down to CDR3 DNA, 45 bases in frame from base 1. Based on the germline V gene (reference sequence), the CDR1 and CDR2 sequences are LNHDA and SQIVND. The input for sequencing was cultured CD8+ T cells from PBMCs, taken from culture after CMV antigen stimulation. This TCR derives from a human donor in good health (CMV status not recorded). Some clones in this sample may be carry-over from other donors' samples. The receptor chain draws on TRBV19 and TRBJ1-1; the D gene is perhaps TRBD1, on 5 matching bases. In nucleotides, the sequence is TGTGCCAGTAGTAGGGGGGACGGATTGAACACTGAAGCTTTCTTT. This sequence encodes CASSRGDGLNTEAFF.